Listed below are T cell receptor beta chains from one sample, sequenced in a study of shared clonotypes between healthy human individuals. TCRdb's table, derived via immunoSEQ multiplex PCR, lists solely in-frame clones and lacks some. The sample lists about 980,000 clones, roughly 72% occurring once. The sample taken for sequencing was memory CD4+ T cells sorted from blood. Receptors were obtained from a man aged 18 to 30 in good health. Each CDR3 is given with its conserved first and last residue. Fields, in order: CDR3 protein, CDR3 DNA, J gene, D gene, V gene, clone size. A D gene is named only where the DNA matches it firmly. A clone size is listed for some rows: how often the clone was seen (once, few, many), or a class if it is expanded.

cdr3_aa: CASSLQIYEQFF
cdr3_nt: TGTGCCAGCAGCTTGCAAATTTATGAGCAGTTCTTC
j_call: TRBJ2-1
d_call: .
v_call: TRBV5-6
clone_size: .

cdr3_aa: CASSQQYNTEAFF
cdr3_nt: TGTGCCAGCAGTCAACAGTACAACACTGAAGCTTTCTTT
j_call: TRBJ1-1
d_call: .
v_call: TRBV6-6
clone_size: many

cdr3_aa: CASSAGTSGGLESYEQYF
cdr3_nt: TGTGCCAGCAGCGCCGGGACTAGCGGGGGGTTGGAGTCCTACGAGCAGTACTTC
j_call: TRBJ2-7
d_call: TRBD2
v_call: TRBV11-2
clone_size: few

cdr3_aa: CASSLYRPTRGTVNTGELFF
cdr3_nt: TGTGCCAGCAGTTTATATCGGCCTACGAGAGGGACGGTGAACACCGGGGAGCTGTTTTTT
j_call: TRBJ2-2
d_call: .
v_call: TRBV13
clone_size: .

cdr3_aa: CASSPKLGTRDYGYTF
cdr3_nt: TGTGCCAGCAGCCCCAAGCTGGGGACACGAGACTATGGCTACACCTTC
j_call: TRBJ1-2
d_call: .
v_call: TRBV5-4
clone_size: .

cdr3_aa: CASSSGGVYGYTF
cdr3_nt: TGTGCCAGCAGCTCAGGGGGGGTCTATGGCTACACCTTC
j_call: TRBJ1-2
d_call: TRBD1
v_call: TRBV28
clone_size: .

cdr3_aa: CASRKDPYNSPLHF
cdr3_nt: TGTGCCAGTAGAAAGGATCCCTATAATTCACCCCTCCACTTT
j_call: TRBJ1-6
d_call: .
v_call: TRBV19
clone_size: .

cdr3_aa: CASSYEPGAGNTIYF
cdr3_nt: TGTGCCAGCAGTTACGAACCCGGGGCTGGAAACACCATATATTTT
j_call: TRBJ1-3
d_call: .
v_call: TRBV6-5
clone_size: .

cdr3_aa: CASRHRTGDSNQPQHF
cdr3_nt: TGTGCCAGCAGACACCGGACAGGTGACAGCAATCAGCCCCAGCATTTT
j_call: TRBJ1-5
d_call: TRBD1
v_call: TRBV27
clone_size: .

cdr3_aa: CASSPRLEETQYF
cdr3_nt: TGTGCCAGCAGTCCCAGGCTAGAAGAGACCCAGTACTTC
j_call: TRBJ2-5
d_call: .
v_call: TRBV27
clone_size: .

cdr3_aa: CASSIPRTGVDTGELFF
cdr3_nt: TGTGCCAGCAGCATCCCACGGACAGGGGTTGACACCGGGGAGCTGTTTTTT
j_call: TRBJ2-2
d_call: TRBD1
v_call: TRBV2
clone_size: .

cdr3_aa: CASRQMVTGDYGYTF
cdr3_nt: TGTGCCAGTAGGCAAATGGTCACGGGGGACTATGGCTACACCTTC
j_call: TRBJ1-2
d_call: .
v_call: TRBV19
clone_size: .

cdr3_aa: CAWLRQLNTGELFF
cdr3_nt: TGTGCCTGGTTAAGACAGTTGAACACCGGGGAGCTGTTTTTT
j_call: TRBJ2-2
d_call: .
v_call: TRBV30
clone_size: few

cdr3_aa: CASSIVQNTGELFF
cdr3_nt: TGTGCCAGTAGTATAGTGCAGAACACCGGGGAGCTGTTTTTT
j_call: TRBJ2-2
d_call: .
v_call: TRBV19
clone_size: .

cdr3_aa: CASSFGAAGELFF
cdr3_nt: TGCGCCAGCAGCTTCGGAGCCGCCGGGGAGCTGTTTTTT
j_call: TRBJ2-2
d_call: .
v_call: TRBV5-1
clone_size: .

cdr3_aa: CASSRRRTEANTEAFF
cdr3_nt: TGTGCCAGTAGTAGAAGGCGGACTGAGGCGAACACTGAAGCTTTCTTT
j_call: TRBJ1-1
d_call: .
v_call: TRBV19
clone_size: .

cdr3_aa: CASSSGQGRVEAFF
cdr3_nt: TGCGCCAGCAGCTCGGGACAGGGAAGGGTTGAAGCTTTCTTT
j_call: TRBJ1-1
d_call: TRBD1
v_call: TRBV5-1
clone_size: .

cdr3_aa: CASSARSNLAGGPYEQYF
cdr3_nt: TGTGCCAGCAGCGCCCGGTCCAATCTAGCGGGGGGACCCTACGAGCAGTACTTC
j_call: TRBJ2-7
d_call: .
v_call: TRBV21-1
clone_size: .

cdr3_aa: CSVGGATGANVLTF
cdr3_nt: TGCAGCGTGGGGGGGGCCACTGGGGCCAACGTCCTGACTTTC
j_call: TRBJ2-6
d_call: .
v_call: TRBV29-1
clone_size: .

cdr3_aa: CASSPEQGNGNTIYF
cdr3_nt: TGTGCCAGCAGTCCGGAACAGGGGAACGGAAACACCATATATTTT
j_call: TRBJ1-3
d_call: TRBD1
v_call: TRBV6-5
clone_size: .

cdr3_aa: CAWTLHMNTEAFF
cdr3_nt: TGTGCCTGGACCCTCCATATGAACACTGAAGCTTTCTTT
j_call: TRBJ1-1
d_call: .
v_call: TRBV30
clone_size: .

cdr3_aa: CASSPTSGANNEQFF
cdr3_nt: TGTGCTAGCAGCCCTACTAGCGGGGCTAACAATGAGCAGTTCTTC
j_call: TRBJ2-1
d_call: TRBD2
v_call: TRBV7-7
clone_size: few

cdr3_aa: CASSESGPTWGYEQYF
cdr3_nt: TGCGCCAGCAGTGAGTCAGGGCCTACCTGGGGCTACGAGCAGTACTTC
j_call: TRBJ2-7
d_call: .
v_call: TRBV10-2
clone_size: .

cdr3_aa: CASSSGQNYGYTF
cdr3_nt: TGTGCCAGCAGTTCGGGACAGAACTATGGCTACACCTTC
j_call: TRBJ1-2
d_call: TRBD1
v_call: TRBV6-6
clone_size: .

cdr3_aa: CSATDSPGYTF
cdr3_nt: TGCAGTGCTACCGACAGCCCTGGCTACACCTTC
j_call: TRBJ1-2
d_call: .
v_call: TRBV20-1
clone_size: many

cdr3_aa: CASSLNHRGGYEQYF
cdr3_nt: TGTGCCAGCAGCTTAAACCACAGGGGGGGCTACGAGCAGTACTTC
j_call: TRBJ2-7
d_call: .
v_call: TRBV7-3
clone_size: .

cdr3_aa: CASSLRDGQETQYF
cdr3_nt: TGTGCCAGCAGCTTACGGGACGGCCAAGAGACCCAGTACTTC
j_call: TRBJ2-5
d_call: .
v_call: TRBV6-1
clone_size: once

cdr3_aa: CASRMTGTETEEQYF
cdr3_nt: TGTGCCAGCAGAATGACCGGGACAGAGACGGAGGAGCAGTACTTC
j_call: TRBJ2-7
d_call: TRBD1
v_call: TRBV6-6
clone_size: .

cdr3_aa: CASSDPGQGVKNTEAFF
cdr3_nt: TGTGCCAGCAGTGATCCGGGACAGGGGGTAAAGAACACTGAAGCTTTCTTT
j_call: TRBJ1-1
d_call: TRBD1
v_call: TRBV28
clone_size: once

cdr3_aa: CAISDPRGNTEAFF
cdr3_nt: TGTGCCATCAGTGACCCAAGGGGGAACACTGAAGCTTTCTTT
j_call: TRBJ1-1
d_call: .
v_call: TRBV10-3
clone_size: .

cdr3_aa: CAWSVIGGRQYF
cdr3_nt: TGTGCCTGGAGTGTCATCGGGGGGCGGCAGTACTTC
j_call: TRBJ2-7
d_call: .
v_call: TRBV30
clone_size: .

cdr3_aa: CASSDPGQVFYEQYF
cdr3_nt: TGTGCCAGCAGTGATCCCGGACAGGTTTTCTACGAGCAGTACTTC
j_call: TRBJ2-7
d_call: TRBD1
v_call: TRBV6-1
clone_size: .

cdr3_aa: CASSRDHTEAFF
cdr3_nt: TGTGCCAGCAGTCGAGATCACACTGAAGCTTTCTTT
j_call: TRBJ1-1
d_call: .
v_call: TRBV7-9
clone_size: .

cdr3_aa: CASSLVSGTGSNEQFF
cdr3_nt: TGCGCCAGCAGCTTGGTATCCGGGACAGGGTCCAATGAGCAGTTCTTC
j_call: TRBJ2-1
d_call: TRBD1
v_call: TRBV5-1
clone_size: .

cdr3_aa: CASSPDISLQQFF
cdr3_nt: TGTGCCAGCTCACCTGATATCTCACTACAGCAGTTCTTC
j_call: TRBJ2-1
d_call: .
v_call: TRBV18
clone_size: .

cdr3_aa: CAIGGLAGGKEQYF
cdr3_nt: TGTGCCATCGGTGGACTAGCGGGAGGGAAGGAGCAGTACTTC
j_call: TRBJ2-7
d_call: TRBD2
v_call: TRBV2
clone_size: few

cdr3_aa: CASTPGQGRFIQYF
cdr3_nt: TGTGCCAGCACCCCGGGACAGGGAAGGTTCATTCAGTACTTC
j_call: TRBJ2-4
d_call: TRBD1
v_call: TRBV6-1
clone_size: .

cdr3_aa: CAWSQGPNTEAFF
cdr3_nt: TGTGCCTGGAGTCAAGGCCCGAACACTGAAGCTTTCTTT
j_call: TRBJ1-1
d_call: .
v_call: TRBV30
clone_size: .

cdr3_aa: CASRFELVTWEQYF
cdr3_nt: TGTGCCAGCAGGTTCGAGCTCGTGACATGGGAGCAGTACTTC
j_call: TRBJ2-7
d_call: .
v_call: TRBV6-1
clone_size: .

cdr3_aa: CASSLDGLAGRYTDTQYF
cdr3_nt: TGTGCCAGCAGCTTAGACGGACTAGCGGGGCGGTACACAGATACGCAGTATTTT
j_call: TRBJ2-3
d_call: TRBD2
v_call: TRBV7-2
clone_size: .

cdr3_aa: CASSPRGGGIQETQYF
cdr3_nt: TGTGCCAGCAGCCCTCGGGGTGGCGGGATTCAAGAGACCCAGTACTTC
j_call: TRBJ2-5
d_call: .
v_call: TRBV5-5
clone_size: .

cdr3_aa: CASSQDRAELYEQYF
cdr3_nt: TGCGCCAGCAGCCAAGACCGGGCAGAGCTCTACGAGCAGTACTTC
j_call: TRBJ2-7
d_call: .
v_call: TRBV4-1
clone_size: .

cdr3_aa: CASSQDLNRGLKETQYF
cdr3_nt: TGCGCCAGCAGCCAAGATCTTAACAGGGGGCTTAAGGAGACCCAGTACTTC
j_call: TRBJ2-5
d_call: TRBD1
v_call: TRBV4-1
clone_size: .

cdr3_aa: CASRWQGKTYEQYF
cdr3_nt: TGTGCCAGCAGGTGGCAGGGTAAAACCTACGAGCAGTACTTC
j_call: TRBJ2-7
d_call: .
v_call: TRBV28
clone_size: .

cdr3_aa: CASSQDEGSDEKLFF
cdr3_nt: TGCGCCAGCAGCCAAGATGAAGGCTCGGATGAAAAACTGTTTTTT
j_call: TRBJ1-4
d_call: .
v_call: TRBV4-1
clone_size: .

cdr3_aa: CAWKEGLYEQYF
cdr3_nt: TGTGCCTGGAAGGAGGGACTGTACGAGCAGTACTTC
j_call: TRBJ2-7
d_call: .
v_call: TRBV30
clone_size: .

cdr3_aa: CASSEPPDTQYF
cdr3_nt: TGTGCCAGCAGTGAACCCCCAGATACGCAGTATTTT
j_call: TRBJ2-3
d_call: .
v_call: TRBV2
clone_size: .

cdr3_aa: CASSLVGQGIHEQYF
cdr3_nt: TGCGCCAGCAGCTTGGTCGGCCAGGGAATCCACGAGCAGTACTTC
j_call: TRBJ2-7
d_call: .
v_call: TRBV5-1
clone_size: .

cdr3_aa: CASREAVSGANVLTF
cdr3_nt: TGCGCCAGCAGGGAGGCAGTCTCTGGGGCCAACGTCCTGACTTTC
j_call: TRBJ2-6
d_call: .
v_call: TRBV5-1
clone_size: .

cdr3_aa: CASSYGGTGTREQYF
cdr3_nt: TGCGCCAGCAGCTATGGTGGGACAGGCACCCGCGAGCAGTACTTC
j_call: TRBJ2-7
d_call: TRBD1
v_call: TRBV5-1
clone_size: .

cdr3_aa: CASSRDRNQETQYF
cdr3_nt: TGTGCCAGCAGTCGGGACAGAAACCAAGAGACCCAGTACTTC
j_call: TRBJ2-5
d_call: TRBD1
v_call: TRBV2
clone_size: few

cdr3_aa: CASRGTGLSTINSPLHF
cdr3_nt: TGTGCCAGCAGGGGTACAGGGCTATCTACGATTAATTCACCCCTCCACTTT
j_call: TRBJ1-6
d_call: .
v_call: TRBV27
clone_size: .

cdr3_aa: CASSQGASGSADTQYF
cdr3_nt: TGTGCCAGCAGCCAAGGGGCTAGCGGGAGTGCAGATACGCAGTATTTT
j_call: TRBJ2-3
d_call: TRBD2
v_call: TRBV14
clone_size: .

cdr3_aa: CASTPDGQGARGYTF
cdr3_nt: TGTGCCAGTACTCCCGACGGGCAGGGGGCGCGTGGCTACACCTTC
j_call: TRBJ1-2
d_call: TRBD1
v_call: TRBV19
clone_size: .

cdr3_aa: CASSPGSNEKLFF
cdr3_nt: TGTGCCAGCTCCCCGGGCAGTAATGAAAAACTGTTTTTT
j_call: TRBJ1-4
d_call: .
v_call: TRBV18
clone_size: .

cdr3_aa: CASSESAGELFF
cdr3_nt: TGTGCCAGCAGTGAATCGGCCGGGGAACTGTTTTTT
j_call: TRBJ1-4
d_call: .
v_call: TRBV2
clone_size: .

cdr3_aa: CASSLAGSLNEQFF
cdr3_nt: TGTGCCAGCAGCCTAGCGGGATCCCTTAATGAGCAGTTCTTC
j_call: TRBJ2-1
d_call: TRBD2
v_call: TRBV7-2
clone_size: .

cdr3_aa: CASSAGEGNQPQHF
cdr3_nt: TGTGCCAGCAGTGCAGGGGAGGGCAATCAGCCCCAGCATTTT
j_call: TRBJ1-5
d_call: .
v_call: TRBV6-1
clone_size: .